This T cell receptor (beta chain) was profiled in a study of cytotoxic CD8 clonotypes in ibrutinib-treated CLL. Profiled with immunoSEQ multiplex PCR; TCRdb holds only in-frame clones, not every one. This table holds fewer than 70,000 clones, roughly 70% found once. The CDR3 has 14 amino acids. The germline gives CDR1 MNHNY, CDR2 SVGAGI (reference sequence). V shed 2 bases and J shed 1 base, with 7 bases lying between them. The receptor was isolated from a human donor with chronic lymphocytic leukemia. The sequencing here drew on PBMCs, taken after 12 months of ibrutinib treatment. The rearrangement uses TRBV6-6 and TRBJ2-3; D could derive from TRBD1 or TRBD2 (5 bases each). DNA for the CDR3: TGTGCCAGCAGTTACCAGGGACGCACAGATACGCAGTATTTT. Protein product: CASSYQGRTDTQYF.